Sequencing of this TCR beta chain was carried out in a study of post-analysis software for immune sequencing data. Study at large: Patients with relapsing-remitting, secondary progressive and progressive-relapsing multiple sclerosis courses were all represented. Points from the study as a whole: Normalized Chao1 diversity was significantly reduced in patients versus controls. Four or five TRBV segments, including TRBV5-6, TRBV5-1 and TRBV20-1, were more frequent in patients than controls.

This CDR3 spans 12 amino acids. The germline V gene encodes CDR1 MNHEY and CDR2 SVGEGT. Trimming left V 6 bases short and J 5 bases short, with 10 bases between. Regarding this clonotype: The antigen is unknown.

The TCR beta cDNA libraries contained unique molecular identifiers. Input amounts of about 0.85 to 10 million T cells were used. These gave 500,000 or so cDNA molecules, so each molecule approximated one T cell. TCRdb used MiXCR to reprocess the PCR reads, holding one entry per CDR3 protein. The sample has approximately 630,000 distinct CDR3 sequences, over 45% seen once. The rearrangement links TRBV6-2 or TRBV6-3 to TRBJ2-5, with a weak D call TRBD2 (6 bases). The specimen was blood. This clonotype was sampled from a girl aged 2 to 9 with multiple sclerosis. This CDR3 reads CASRLASETQYF. CDR3 in DNA: TGTGCCAGCAGACTAGCTTCGGAGACCCAGTACTTC.